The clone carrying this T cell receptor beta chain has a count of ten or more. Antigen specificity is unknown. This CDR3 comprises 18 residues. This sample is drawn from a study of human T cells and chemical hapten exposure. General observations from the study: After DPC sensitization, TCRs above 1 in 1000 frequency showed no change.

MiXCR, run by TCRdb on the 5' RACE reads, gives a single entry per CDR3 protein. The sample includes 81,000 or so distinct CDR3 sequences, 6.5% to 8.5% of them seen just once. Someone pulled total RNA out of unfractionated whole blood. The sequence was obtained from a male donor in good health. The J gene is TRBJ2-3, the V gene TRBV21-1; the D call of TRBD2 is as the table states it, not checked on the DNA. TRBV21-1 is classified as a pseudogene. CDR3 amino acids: CASSKEKSLAGLTDTQYF. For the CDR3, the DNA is TGTGCCAGCAGCAAAGAAAAGTCACTAGCGGGGCTCACAGATACGCAGTATTTT.